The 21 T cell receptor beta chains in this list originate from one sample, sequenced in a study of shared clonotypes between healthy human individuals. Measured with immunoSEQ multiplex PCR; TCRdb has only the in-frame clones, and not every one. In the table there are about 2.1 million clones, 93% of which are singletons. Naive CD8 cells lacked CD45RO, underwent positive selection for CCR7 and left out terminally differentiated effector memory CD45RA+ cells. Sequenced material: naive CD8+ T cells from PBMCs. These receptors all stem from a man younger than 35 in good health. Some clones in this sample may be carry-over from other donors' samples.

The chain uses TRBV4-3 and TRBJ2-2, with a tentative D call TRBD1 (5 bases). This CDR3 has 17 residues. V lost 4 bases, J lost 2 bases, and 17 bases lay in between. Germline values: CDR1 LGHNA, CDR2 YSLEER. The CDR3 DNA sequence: TGCGCCAGCAGCCGTGGACACGGCGAAATTAACACCGGGGAGCTGTTTTTT. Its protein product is CASSRGHGEINTGELFF.

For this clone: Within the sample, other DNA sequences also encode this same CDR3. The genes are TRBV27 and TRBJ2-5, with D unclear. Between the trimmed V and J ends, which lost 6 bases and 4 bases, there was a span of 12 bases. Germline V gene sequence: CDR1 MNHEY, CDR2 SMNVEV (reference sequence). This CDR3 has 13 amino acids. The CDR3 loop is CASSLVVRETQYF. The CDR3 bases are TGTGCCAGCAGCCTGGTAGTCCGAGAGACCCAGTACTTC.

CDR3 sequence (DNA): TGTGCCAGCAGTCCCTCCCCCGGGGACGGGTATACGCGTCAGCCCCAGCATTTT. This translates into CASSPSPGDGYTRQPQHF. The rearrangement joins TRBV27 to TRBJ1-5; a possible D gene is TRBD1 (5 bases). There are 18 residues in the CDR3. V lost 5 bases, J lost 6 bases, and 26 bases lay in between. CDR1 MNHEY and CDR2 SMNVEV come from the germline V gene (reference sequence).

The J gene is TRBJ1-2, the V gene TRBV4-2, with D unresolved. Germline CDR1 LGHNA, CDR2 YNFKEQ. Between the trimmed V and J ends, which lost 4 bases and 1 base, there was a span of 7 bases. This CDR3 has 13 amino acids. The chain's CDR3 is CASSPGLNYGYTF. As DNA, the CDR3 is TGTGCCAGCAGCCCGGGCCTTAACTATGGCTACACCTTC.

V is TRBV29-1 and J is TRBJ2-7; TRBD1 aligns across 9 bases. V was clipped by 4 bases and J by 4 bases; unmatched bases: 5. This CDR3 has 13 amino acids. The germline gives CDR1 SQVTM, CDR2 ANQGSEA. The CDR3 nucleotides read TGCAGCGTTGGGCTCGACAGGGGGTACGAGCAGTACTTC. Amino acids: CSVGLDRGYEQYF.

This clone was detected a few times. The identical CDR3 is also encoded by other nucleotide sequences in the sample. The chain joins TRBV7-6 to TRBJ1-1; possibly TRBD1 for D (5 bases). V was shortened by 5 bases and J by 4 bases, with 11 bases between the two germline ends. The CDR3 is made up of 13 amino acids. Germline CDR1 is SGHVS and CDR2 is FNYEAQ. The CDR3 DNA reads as TGTGCCAGCAGCCTAGGGGTAGGCACTGAAGCTTTCTTT. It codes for CASSLGVGTEAFF.

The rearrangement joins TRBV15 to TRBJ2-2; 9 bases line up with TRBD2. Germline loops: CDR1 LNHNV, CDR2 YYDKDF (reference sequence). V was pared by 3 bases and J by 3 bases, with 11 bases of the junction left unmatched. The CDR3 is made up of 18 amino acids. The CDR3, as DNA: TGTGCCACCAGCAGCGCGGGGGGGCGGTTGCAGTACACCGGGGAGCTGTTTTTT. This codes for CATSSAGGRLQYTGELFF.

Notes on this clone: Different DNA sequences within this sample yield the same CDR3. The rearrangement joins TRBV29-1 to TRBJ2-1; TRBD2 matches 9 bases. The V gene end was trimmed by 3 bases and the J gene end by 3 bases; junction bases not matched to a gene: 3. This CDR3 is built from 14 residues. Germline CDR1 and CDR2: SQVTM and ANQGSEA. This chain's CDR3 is CSVEGSGSYNEQFF. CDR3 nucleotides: TGCAGCGTTGAGGGTAGCGGGAGCTACAATGAGCAGTTCTTC.

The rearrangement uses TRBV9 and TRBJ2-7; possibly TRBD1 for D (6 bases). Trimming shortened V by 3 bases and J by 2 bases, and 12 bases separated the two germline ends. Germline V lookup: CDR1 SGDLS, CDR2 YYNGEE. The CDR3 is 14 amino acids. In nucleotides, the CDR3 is TGTGCCAGCAGCGCCGGGACACCCGCCTACGAGCAGTACTTC. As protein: CASSAGTPAYEQYF.

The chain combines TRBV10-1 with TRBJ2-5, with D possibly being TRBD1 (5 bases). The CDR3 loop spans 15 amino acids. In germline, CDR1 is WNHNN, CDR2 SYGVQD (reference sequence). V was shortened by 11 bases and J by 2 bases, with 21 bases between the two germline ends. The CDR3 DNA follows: TGCGCCCTACATGGGGCCCGAAGGGTTCAAGAGACCCAGTACTTC. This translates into CALHGARRVQETQYF.

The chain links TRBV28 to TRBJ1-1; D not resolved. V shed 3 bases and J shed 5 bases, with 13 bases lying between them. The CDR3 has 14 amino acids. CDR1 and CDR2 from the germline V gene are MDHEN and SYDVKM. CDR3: CASSFRTPGTEAFF. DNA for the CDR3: TGTGCCAGCAGTTTTCGAACCCCGGGGACTGAAGCTTTCTTT.

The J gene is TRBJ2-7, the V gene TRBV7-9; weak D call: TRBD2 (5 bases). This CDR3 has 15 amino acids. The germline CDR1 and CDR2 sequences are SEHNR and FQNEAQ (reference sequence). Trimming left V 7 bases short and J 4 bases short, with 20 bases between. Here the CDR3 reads CASTPPVPGRYEQYF. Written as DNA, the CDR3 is TGTGCCAGCACCCCACCCGTTCCGGGAAGGTACGAGCAGTACTTC.

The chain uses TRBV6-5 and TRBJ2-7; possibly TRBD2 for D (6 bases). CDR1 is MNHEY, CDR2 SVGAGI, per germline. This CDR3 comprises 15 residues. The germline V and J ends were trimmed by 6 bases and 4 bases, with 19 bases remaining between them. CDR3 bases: TGTGCCAGCAGCCCGAGGAAGGCCCGGGGGTACGAGCAGTACTTC. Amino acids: CASSPRKARGYEQYF.

CDR3 amino acids: CASSSLSGRVVYEQYF. CDR3 sequence (DNA): TGTGCCAGCAGTTCCCTGAGCGGGAGGGTCGTTTACGAGCAGTACTTC. This rearrangement joins TRBV28 to TRBJ2-7; TRBD2 matches at 10 bases. Germline CDR1 reads MDHEN; CDR2 reads SYDVKM. V shed 4 bases and J 4 bases; nucleotides not matched to a gene: 10. The CDR3 runs to 16 residues.

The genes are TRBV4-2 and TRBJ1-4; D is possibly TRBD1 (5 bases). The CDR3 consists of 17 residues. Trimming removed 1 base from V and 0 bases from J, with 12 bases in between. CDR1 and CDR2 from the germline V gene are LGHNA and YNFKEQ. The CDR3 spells CASSQGQYSATNEKLFF. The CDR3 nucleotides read TGTGCCAGCAGCCAAGGACAGTATTCAGCAACTAATGAAAAACTGTTTTTT.

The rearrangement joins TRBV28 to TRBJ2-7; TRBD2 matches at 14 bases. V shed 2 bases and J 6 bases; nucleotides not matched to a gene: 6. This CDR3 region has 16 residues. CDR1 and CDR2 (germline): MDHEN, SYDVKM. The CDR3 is CASSLGPGLAGAEQYF. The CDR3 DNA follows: TGTGCCAGCAGTTTAGGCCCGGGACTAGCGGGAGCCGAGCAGTACTTC.

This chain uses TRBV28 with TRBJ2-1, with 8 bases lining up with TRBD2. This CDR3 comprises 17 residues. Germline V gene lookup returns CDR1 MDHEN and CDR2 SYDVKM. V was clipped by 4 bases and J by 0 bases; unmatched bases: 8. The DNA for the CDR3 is TGTGCCAGCAGTTCGAACGGACTAGCCCACTCCTACAATGAGCAGTTCTTC. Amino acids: CASSSNGLAHSYNEQFF. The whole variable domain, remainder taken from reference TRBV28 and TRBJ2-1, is DVKVTQSSRYLVKRTGEKVFLECVQDMDHENMFWYRQDPGLGLRLIYFSYDVKMKEKGDIPEGYSVSREKKERFSLILESASTNQTSMYLCASSSNGLAHSYNEQFFGPGTRLTVL.

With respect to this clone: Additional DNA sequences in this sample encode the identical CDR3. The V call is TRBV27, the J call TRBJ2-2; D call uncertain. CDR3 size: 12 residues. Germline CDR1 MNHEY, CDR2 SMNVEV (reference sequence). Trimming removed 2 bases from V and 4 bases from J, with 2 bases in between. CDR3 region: CASSLPTGELFF. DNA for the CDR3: TGTGCCAGCAGTTTACCCACCGGGGAGCTGTTTTTT.

CDR3 residues: CASSLGPSATYNEQFF. The CDR3 coding sequence is TGCGCCAGCAGCTTGGGTCCTAGCGCTACCTACAATGAGCAGTTCTTC. The chain carries TRBV5-1 and TRBJ2-1; TRBD2 might be the D (6 bases). Germline loops: CDR1 SGHRS, CDR2 YFSETQ. This CDR3 has 16 residues. V lost 0 bases to trimming and J lost 2 bases, with 12 bases between them.

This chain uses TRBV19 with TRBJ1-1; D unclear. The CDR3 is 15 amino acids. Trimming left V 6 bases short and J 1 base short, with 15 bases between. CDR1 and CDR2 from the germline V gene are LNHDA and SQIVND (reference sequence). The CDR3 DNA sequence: TGTGCCAGTAGCGAGTGGGGTTCATCGAACACTGAAGCTTTCTTT. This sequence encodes CASSEWGSSNTEAFF.

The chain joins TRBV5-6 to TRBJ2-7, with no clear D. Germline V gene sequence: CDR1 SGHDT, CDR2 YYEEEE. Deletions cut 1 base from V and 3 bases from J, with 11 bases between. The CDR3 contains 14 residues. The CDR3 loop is CASSLRDLVYEQYF. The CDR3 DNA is TGTGCCAGCAGCTTGAGGGATCTAGTCTACGAGCAGTACTTC.